Detailed here is one TCR beta chain. Per the original data handling: Using reference gene primer amplification, nucleated cell counts were estimated. Produced via immunoSEQ multiplex PCR; TCRdb's table is partial and in-frame only. For V, J and clone size, that table is used; D and trimming come from the DNA. Found here are roughly 160,000 clones, 82% of them singletons; the top ten hold about 11%. The sample comes from a study of blood T cell repertoires in COVID-19. V shed 8 bases, J shed 6 bases, and the junction held 13 bases outside the gene matches. This CDR3 spans 15 amino acids. Germline V gene lookup returns CDR1 LGHNA and CDR2 YNFKEQ.

The chain carries TRBV4-2 and TRBJ1-2; 9 bases are shared with TRBD1. The sequence was obtained from a woman of 80 years or more with active or convalescent COVID-19. Input material: peripheral blood. As DNA, the CDR3 is TGTGCCAGCGGCCTAGCCGGGACAGGGAAAAATGGCTACACCTTC. It codes for CASGLAGTGKNGYTF.